The present TCR beta chain was sequenced within a study of T-cell memory formation after mild COVID-19. Study information: The two donors had largely donor-specific TCR clusters. Overall study findings and caveats: Later expanders leaned toward CD4+, whereas clones contracting from day 15 to 85 were balanced CD4/CD8. Certain responding clones were present in pre-infection memory, suggesting participation of cross-reactive memory. Among CD4+ contracting clones, most were CM and EM, and CD8+ ones EMRA.

The germline V gene has CDR1 DFQATT and CDR2 SNEGSKA (reference sequence). Trimming at V came to 1 base and at J to 6 bases, leaving 13 bases not matched to a gene. The length of the CDR3 is 16 residues. This clonotype showed up many times. Its antigen is as yet unknown. TCRdb passed the 5' RACE reads through MiXCR, listing each CDR3 protein once. The sample contains 130,000 to 150,000 distinct CDR3 sequences, roughly 19% of which appear only once. The chain carries TRBV20-1 and TRBJ2-7; 9 nucleotides align to TRBD1. This TCR derives from an adult woman who had mild COVID-19 (a few samples of this study predate the infection). Cell type and time point are not known. The sample consisted of PBMCs or a T cell subset sorted from them (not recorded which). The CDR3 DNA reads as TGCAGTGCTAGAGCATCGTTACAGGGGGCGGGGTTCGAGCAGTACTTC. Its translation is CSARASLQGAGFEQYF.